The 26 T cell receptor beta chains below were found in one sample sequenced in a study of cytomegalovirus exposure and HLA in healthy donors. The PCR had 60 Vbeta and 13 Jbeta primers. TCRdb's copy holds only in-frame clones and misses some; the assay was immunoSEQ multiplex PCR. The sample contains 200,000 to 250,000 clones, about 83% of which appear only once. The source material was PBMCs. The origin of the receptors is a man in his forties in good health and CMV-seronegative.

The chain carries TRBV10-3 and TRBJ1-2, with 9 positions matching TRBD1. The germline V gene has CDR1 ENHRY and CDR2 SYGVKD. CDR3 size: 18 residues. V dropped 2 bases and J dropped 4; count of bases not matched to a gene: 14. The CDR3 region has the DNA TGTGCCATCAGTGAGGGTCCCGGGACAGGGAACGTGGGCTATGGCTACACCTTC. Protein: CAISEGPGTGNVGYGYTF.

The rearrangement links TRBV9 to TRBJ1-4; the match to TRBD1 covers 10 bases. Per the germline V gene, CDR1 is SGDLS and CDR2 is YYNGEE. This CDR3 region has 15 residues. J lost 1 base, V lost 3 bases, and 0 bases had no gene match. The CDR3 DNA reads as TGTGCCAGCAGCGGGGACAGGGGAACTAATGAAAAACTGTTTTTT. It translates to CASSGDRGTNEKLFF. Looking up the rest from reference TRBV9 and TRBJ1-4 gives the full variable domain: DSGVTQTPKHLITATGQRVTLRCSPRSGDLSVYWYQQSLDQGLQFLIQYYNGEERAKGNILERFSAQQFPDLHSELNLSSLELGDSALYFCASSGDRGTNEKLFFGSGTQLSVL.

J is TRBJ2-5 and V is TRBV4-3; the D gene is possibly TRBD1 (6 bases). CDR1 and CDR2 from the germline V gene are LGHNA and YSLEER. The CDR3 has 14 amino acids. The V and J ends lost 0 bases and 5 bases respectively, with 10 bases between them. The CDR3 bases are TGCGCCAGCAGCCAAGATCCAGGGGTGGAGACCCAGTACTTC. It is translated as CASSQDPGVETQYF.

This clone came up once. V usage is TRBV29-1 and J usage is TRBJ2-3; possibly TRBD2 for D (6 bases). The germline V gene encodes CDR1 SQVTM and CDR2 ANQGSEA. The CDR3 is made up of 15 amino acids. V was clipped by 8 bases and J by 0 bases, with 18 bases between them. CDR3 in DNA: TGCAGCTCTCGGGGGAGCGGAACTAGCACAGATACGCAGTATTTT. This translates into CSSRGSGTSTDTQYF.

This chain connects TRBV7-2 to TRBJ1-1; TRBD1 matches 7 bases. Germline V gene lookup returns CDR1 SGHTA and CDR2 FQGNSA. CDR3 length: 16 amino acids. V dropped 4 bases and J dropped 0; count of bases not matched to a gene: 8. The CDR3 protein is CASSYSRTGLNTEAFF. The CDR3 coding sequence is TGTGCCAGCAGCTACTCACGGACAGGCTTGAACACTGAAGCTTTCTTT.

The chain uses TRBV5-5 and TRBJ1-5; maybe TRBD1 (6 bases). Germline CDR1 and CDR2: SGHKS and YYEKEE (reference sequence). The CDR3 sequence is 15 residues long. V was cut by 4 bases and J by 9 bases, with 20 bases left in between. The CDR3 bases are TGTGCCAGCAGCGACAACAGGGATAGGTTACGGCCCCAGCATTTT. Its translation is CASSDNRDRLRPQHF.

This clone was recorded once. CDR3 DNA: TGTGCCAGCAGCCGAGCGGGAGGGCCAACAGATACGCAGTATTTT. It codes for CASSRAGGPTDTQYF. The V gene is TRBV7-8, the J gene TRBJ2-3; 10 nucleotides line up with TRBD2. Germline V gene lookup returns CDR1 SGHVS and CDR2 FQNEAQ. The CDR3 is 15 residues long. Unmatched junction bases numbered 5, after V lost 5 bases and J lost 3 bases.

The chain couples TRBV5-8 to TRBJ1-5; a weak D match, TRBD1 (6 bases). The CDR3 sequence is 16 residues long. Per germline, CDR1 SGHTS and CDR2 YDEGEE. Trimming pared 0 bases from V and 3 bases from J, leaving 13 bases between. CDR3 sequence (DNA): TGTGCCAGCAGCTTGGAGGCGGACAGATCCAATCAGCCCCAGCATTTT. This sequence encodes CASSLEADRSNQPQHF.

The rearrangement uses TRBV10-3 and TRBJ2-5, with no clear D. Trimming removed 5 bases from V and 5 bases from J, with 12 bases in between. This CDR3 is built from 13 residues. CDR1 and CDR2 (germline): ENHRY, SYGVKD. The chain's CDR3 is CAISSQARETQYF. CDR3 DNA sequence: TGTGCCATCAGTTCCCAGGCCAGGGAGACCCAGTACTTC.

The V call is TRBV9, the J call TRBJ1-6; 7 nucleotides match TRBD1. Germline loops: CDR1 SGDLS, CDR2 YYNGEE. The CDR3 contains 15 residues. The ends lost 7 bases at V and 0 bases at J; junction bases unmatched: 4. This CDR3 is CASQGGSSYNSPLHF. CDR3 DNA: TGTGCCAGCCAGGGGGGCAGCTCCTATAATTCACCCCTCCACTTT.

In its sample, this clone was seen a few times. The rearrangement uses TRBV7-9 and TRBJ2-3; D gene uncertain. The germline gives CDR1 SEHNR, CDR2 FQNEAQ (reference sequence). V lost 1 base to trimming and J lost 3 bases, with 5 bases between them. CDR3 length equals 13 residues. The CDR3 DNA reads TGTGCCAGCAGCTTAGAACGGACAGATACGCAGTATTTT. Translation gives CASSLERTDTQYF.

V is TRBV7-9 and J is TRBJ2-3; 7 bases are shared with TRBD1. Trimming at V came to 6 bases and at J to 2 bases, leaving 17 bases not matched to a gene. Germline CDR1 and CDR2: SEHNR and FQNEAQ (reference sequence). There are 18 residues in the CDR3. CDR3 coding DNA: TGTGCCAGCAGGAGTATCGATCCCAGGGGGAGACACACAGATACGCAGTATTTT. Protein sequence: CASRSIDPRGRHTDTQYF. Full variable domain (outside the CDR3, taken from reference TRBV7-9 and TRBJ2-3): DTGVSQNPRHKITKRGQNVTFRCDPISEHNRLYWYRQTLGQGPEFLTYFQNEAQLEKSRLLSDRFSAERPKGSFSTLEIQRTEQGDSAMYLCASRSIDPRGRHTDTQYFGPGTRLTVL.

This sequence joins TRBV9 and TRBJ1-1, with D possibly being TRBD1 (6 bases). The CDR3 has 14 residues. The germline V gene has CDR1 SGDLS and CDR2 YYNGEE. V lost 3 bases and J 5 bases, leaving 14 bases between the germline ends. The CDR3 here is CASSAPTGRTEAFF. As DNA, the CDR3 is TGTGCCAGCAGCGCCCCAACAGGGAGAACTGAAGCTTTCTTT.

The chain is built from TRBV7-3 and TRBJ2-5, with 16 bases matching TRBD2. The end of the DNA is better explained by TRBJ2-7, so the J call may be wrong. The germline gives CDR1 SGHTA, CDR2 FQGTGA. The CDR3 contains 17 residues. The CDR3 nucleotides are TGTGCCAGCAGCTTAACGGGACTAGCGGGAGGGCTCCACGAGCAGTACTTC. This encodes CASSLTGLAGGLHEQYF.

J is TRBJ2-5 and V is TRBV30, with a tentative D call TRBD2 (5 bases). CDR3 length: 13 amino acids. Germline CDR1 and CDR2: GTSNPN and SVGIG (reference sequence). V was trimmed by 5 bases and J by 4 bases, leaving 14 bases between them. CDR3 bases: TGTGCCTGGTCATCCGGGGTTCGAGAGACCCAGTACTTC. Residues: CAWSSGVRETQYF.

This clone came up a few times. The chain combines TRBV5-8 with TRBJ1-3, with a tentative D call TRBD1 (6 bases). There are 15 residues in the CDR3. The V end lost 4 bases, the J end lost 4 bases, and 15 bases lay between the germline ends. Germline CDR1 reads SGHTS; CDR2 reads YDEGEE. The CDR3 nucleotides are TGTGCCAGCAGCCTTAGGACAGCCGACGGAAACACCATATATTTT. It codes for CASSLRTADGNTIYF. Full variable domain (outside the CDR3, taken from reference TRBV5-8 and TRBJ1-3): EAGVTQSPTHLIKTRGQQATLRCSPISGHTSVYWYQQALGLGLQFLLWYDEGEERNRGNFPPRFSGRQFPNYSSELNVNALELEDSALYLCASSLRTADGNTIYFGEGSWLTVV.

In DNA, the CDR3 is TGTGCCAGCAGCTTGGCTGGACTAGCGGGGAAGCACCAAGAGACCCAGTACTTC. Protein: CASSLAGLAGKHQETQYF. This chain joins TRBV5-6 and TRBJ2-5, with TRBD2 matching 12 bases. Germline V CDR1 and CDR2: SGHDT, YYEEEE. The ends lost 0 bases at V and 0 bases at J; junction bases unmatched: 6. This CDR3 is built from 18 residues.

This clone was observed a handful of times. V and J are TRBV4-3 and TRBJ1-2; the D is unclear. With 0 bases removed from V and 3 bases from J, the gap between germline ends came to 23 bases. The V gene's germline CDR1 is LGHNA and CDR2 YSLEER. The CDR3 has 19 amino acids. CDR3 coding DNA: TGCGCCAGCAGCCAAGAATATCGAGGAGGAAGTGTGGAGGACTATGGCTACACCTTC. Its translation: CASSQEYRGGSVEDYGYTF.

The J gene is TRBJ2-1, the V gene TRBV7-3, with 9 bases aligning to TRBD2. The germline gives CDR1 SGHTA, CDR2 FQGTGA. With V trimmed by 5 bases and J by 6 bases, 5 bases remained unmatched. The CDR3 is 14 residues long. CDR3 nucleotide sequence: TGTGCCAGCAGCCACGGGACTAGCCGCAATGAGCAGTTCTTC. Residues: CASSHGTSRNEQFF.

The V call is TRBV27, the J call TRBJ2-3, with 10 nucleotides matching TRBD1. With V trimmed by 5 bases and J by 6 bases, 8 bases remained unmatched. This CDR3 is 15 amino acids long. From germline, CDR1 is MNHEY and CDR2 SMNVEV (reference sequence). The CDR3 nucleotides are TGTGCCAGCAGTCGGGACAGGGGAAGTTCTGATACGCAGTATTTT. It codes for CASSRDRGSSDTQYF.

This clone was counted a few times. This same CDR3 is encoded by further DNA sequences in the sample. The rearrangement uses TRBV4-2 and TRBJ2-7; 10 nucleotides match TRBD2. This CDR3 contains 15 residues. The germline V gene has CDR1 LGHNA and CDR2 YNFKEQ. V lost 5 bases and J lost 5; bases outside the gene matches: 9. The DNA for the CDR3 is TGTGCCAGCAGCTTTGCGCTAGCGGGGGCCAACGAGCAGTACTTC. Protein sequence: CASSFALAGANEQYF.

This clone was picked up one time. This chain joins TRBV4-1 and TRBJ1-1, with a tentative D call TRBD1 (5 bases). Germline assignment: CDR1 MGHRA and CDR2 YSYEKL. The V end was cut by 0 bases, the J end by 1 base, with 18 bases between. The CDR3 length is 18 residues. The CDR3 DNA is TGCGCCAGCAGCCAAGAGTCGATTAGGGGCTTATGGAACACTGAAGCTTTCTTT. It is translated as CASSQESIRGLWNTEAFF.

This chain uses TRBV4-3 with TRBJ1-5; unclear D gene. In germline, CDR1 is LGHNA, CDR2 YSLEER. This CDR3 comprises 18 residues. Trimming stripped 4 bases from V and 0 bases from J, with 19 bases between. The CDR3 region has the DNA TGCGCCAGCAGCCCCACCGTAGAGGGCGATTATAGCAATCAGCCCCAGCATTTT. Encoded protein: CASSPTVEGDYSNQPQHF.

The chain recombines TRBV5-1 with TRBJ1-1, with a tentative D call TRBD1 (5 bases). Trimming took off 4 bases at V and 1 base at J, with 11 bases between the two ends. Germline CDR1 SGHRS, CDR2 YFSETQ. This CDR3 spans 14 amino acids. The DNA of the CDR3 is TGCGCCAGCAGCCCCAGGGTGTGGAACACTGAAGCTTTCTTT. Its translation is CASSPRVWNTEAFF.

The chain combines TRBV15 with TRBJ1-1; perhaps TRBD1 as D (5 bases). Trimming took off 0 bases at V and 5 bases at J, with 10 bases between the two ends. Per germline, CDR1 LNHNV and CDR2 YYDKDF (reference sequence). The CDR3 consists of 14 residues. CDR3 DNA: TGTGCCACCAGCAGAGATGGGGGAGGGACTGAAGCTTTCTTT. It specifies CATSRDGGGTEAFF.

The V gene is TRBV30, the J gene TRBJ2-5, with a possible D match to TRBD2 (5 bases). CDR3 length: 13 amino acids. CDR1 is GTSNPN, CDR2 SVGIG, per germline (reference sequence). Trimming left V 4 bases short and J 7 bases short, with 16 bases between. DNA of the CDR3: TGTGCCTGGACGGCAGCGGCGGGTCGGACCCAGTACTTC. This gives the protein CAWTAAAGRTQYF.